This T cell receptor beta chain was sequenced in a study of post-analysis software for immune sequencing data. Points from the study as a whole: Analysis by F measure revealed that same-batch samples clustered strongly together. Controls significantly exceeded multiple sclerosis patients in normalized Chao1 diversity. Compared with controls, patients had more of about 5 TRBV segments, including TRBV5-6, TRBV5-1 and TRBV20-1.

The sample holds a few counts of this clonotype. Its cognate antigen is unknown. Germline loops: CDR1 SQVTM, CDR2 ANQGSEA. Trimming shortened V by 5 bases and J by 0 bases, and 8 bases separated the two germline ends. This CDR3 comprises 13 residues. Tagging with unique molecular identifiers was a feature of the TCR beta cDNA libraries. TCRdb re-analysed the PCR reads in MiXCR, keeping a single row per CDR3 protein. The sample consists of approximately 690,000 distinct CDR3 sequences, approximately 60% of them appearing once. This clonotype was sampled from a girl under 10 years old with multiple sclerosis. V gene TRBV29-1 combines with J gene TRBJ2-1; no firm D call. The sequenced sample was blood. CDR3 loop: CSVLVSSYNEQFF. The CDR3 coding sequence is TGCAGCGTTTTAGTAAGCTCCTACAATGAGCAGTTCTTC.